Each of the 21 T cell receptor beta chains below was sequenced from the same sample in a study of identical twins listed by TCRdb under 2016. The method was 5' RACE. The data were produced on an Illumina HiSeq 2000. The public reads were reprocessed in TCRdb via fastp at Q25 and MiXCR, keeping in-frame beta chains. Rows with a matching CDR3 protein are joined into one entry that keeps the most common DNA and genes. Here the sample has some 440,000 distinct CDR3 sequences; approximately 24% occur a single time. The ten largest account for roughly 3% of the sample. The sample was also reused in another study, on T cells expressing NK-cell markers.

The sample consisted of CD4+ T cells sorted from blood. These receptor sequences come from a woman in her late teens or twenties in good health.

The V and J genes are TRBV10-3 and TRBJ1-1; D gene unclear. The CDR3 extends over 13 amino acids. Germline V gene sequence: CDR1 ENHRY, CDR2 SYGVKD. V lost 3 bases and J 1 base, leaving 6 bases between the germline ends. The DNA for the CDR3 is TGTGCCATCAGTGATGCCCGGAACACTGAAGCTTTCTTT. Its translation is CAISDARNTEAFF.

In this sample, this clonotype turned up once. V and J are TRBV18 and TRBJ2-1, with 9 positions matching TRBD2. CDR3 length: 15 amino acids. CDR1 is KGHSH, CDR2 LQKENI, per germline. V shed 3 bases, J shed 6 bases, and the junction held 6 bases outside the gene matches. The CDR3 sequence: CASSPRTSAPNEQFF. The CDR3 DNA is TGTGCCAGCTCACCCCGGACTAGCGCACCCAATGAGCAGTTCTTC. The whole variable domain, remainder taken from reference TRBV18 and TRBJ2-1, is NAGVMQNPRHLVRRRGQEARLRCSPMKGHSHVYWYRQLPEEGLKFMVYLQKENIIDESGMPKERFSAEFPKEGPSILRIQQVVRGDSAAYFCASSPRTSAPNEQFFGPGTRLTVL.

V gene TRBV12-3 or TRBV12-4 combines with J gene TRBJ2-1; weak D call: TRBD2 (6 bases). With 3 bases removed from V and 9 bases from J, the gap between germline ends came to 12 bases. The CDR3 has 13 amino acids. CDR3 sequence reads: CASSFRRVSEQFF. Here the CDR3 DNA reads TGTGCCAGCAGTTTTCGGAGGGTTAGTGAGCAGTTCTTC.

The chain has TRBV7-2 and TRBJ2-1; TRBD1 matches at 9 bases. This CDR3 contains 15 residues. Trimming took 7 bases from V and 3 from J; bases not matched to a gene: 7. From germline, CDR1 is SGHTA and CDR2 FQGNSA. CDR3 bases: TGTGCCAGCAAAACCCGGGACAGGGACTACAATGAGCAGTTCTTC. Its translation: CASKTRDRDYNEQFF. Drawing the rest from reference TRBV7-2 and TRBJ2-1, the complete variable domain is GAGVSQSPSNKVTEKGKDVELRCDPISGHTALYWYRQSLGQGLEFLIYFQGNSAPDKSGLPSDRFSAERTGGSVSTLTIQRTQQEDSAVYLCASKTRDRDYNEQFFGPGTRLTVL.

A few counts support this clonotype. This sequence joins TRBV10-3 and TRBJ1-2, with TRBD1 matching over 10 bases. The junction had 9 bases not matched to a gene; V was cut back by 7 bases and J by 4 bases. The CDR3 totals 15 residues. The germline gives CDR1 ENHRY, CDR2 SYGVKD. As DNA, the CDR3 is TGTGCCATCAAGGGAACGGGACAGGGGATCTATGGCTACACCTTC. Translating it yields CAIKGTGQGIYGYTF.

The chain has TRBV20-1 and TRBJ2-1, with 14 bases lining up with TRBD2. J lost 9 bases, V lost 6 bases, and 10 bases had no gene match. The germline gives CDR1 DFQATT, CDR2 SNEGSKA (reference sequence). The CDR3 has 15 residues. CDR3 amino acids: CSAPPGTSGRGEQFF. The DNA for the CDR3 is TGCAGTGCCCCCCCCGGGACTAGCGGGAGAGGTGAGCAGTTCTTC.

The chain joins TRBV20-1 to TRBJ2-1; 11 bases map to TRBD2. This CDR3 region has 18 residues. Per germline, CDR1 DFQATT and CDR2 SNEGSKA (reference sequence). The V and J ends lost 0 bases and 7 bases, in that order; junction bases with no gene match: 14. CDR3 sequence reads: CSARDAGQLAGDPNEQFF. CDR3 DNA sequence: TGCAGTGCTAGAGATGCGGGCCAACTAGCGGGAGATCCTAATGAGCAGTTCTTC.

This clonotype was seen repeatedly, ten times or more. The chain recombines TRBV7-2 with TRBJ2-2; no firm D call. The germline V gene has CDR1 SGHTA and CDR2 FQGNSA. V was cut by 2 bases and J by 8 bases, with 3 bases left in between. The CDR3 is 11 amino acids. CDR3 nucleotide sequence: TGTGCCAGCAGCTTACGTGGGGAGCTGTTTTTT. This codes for CASSLRGELFF.

The chain joins TRBV7-6 to TRBJ1-1, with D possibly TRBD1 on 5 matching bases. This CDR3 has 14 residues. CDR1 and CDR2 from the germline V gene are SGHVS and FNYEAQ. Trimming stripped 2 bases from V and 3 bases from J, with 10 bases between. Written as DNA, the CDR3 is TGTGCCAGCAGCTTAAGTGAGGGGTACACTGAAGCTTTCTTT. Encoded protein: CASSLSEGYTEAFF. Full variable domain (rest looked up from reference TRBV7-6 and TRBJ1-1): GAGVSQSPRYKVTKRGQDVALRCDPISGHVSLYWYRQALGQGPEFLTYFNYEAQQDKSGLPNDRFSAERPEGSISTLTIQRTEQRDSAMYRCASSLSEGYTEAFFGQGTRLTVV.

V and J are TRBV3-1 and TRBJ2-1, with D tentatively TRBD2 (5 bases). There are 15 residues in the CDR3. With 4 bases removed from V and 4 bases from J, the gap between germline ends came to 14 bases. Germline V gene sequence: CDR1 LGHDT, CDR2 YNNKEL (reference sequence). In DNA, the CDR3 is TGTGCCAGCAGCCGGGCTCCTAGCCCTTACAATGAGCAGTTCTTC. Protein sequence: CASSRAPSPYNEQFF.

The chain employs TRBV5-1 and TRBJ2-5, with D perhaps TRBD1 (6 bases). Germline-derived CDR1 and CDR2 are SGHRS and YFSETQ. The germline V and J ends were trimmed by 0 bases and 5 bases, with 11 bases remaining between them. CDR3 size: 14 residues. The CDR3 reads CASSLDRARETQYF. Written as DNA, the CDR3 is TGCGCCAGCAGCTTGGACAGGGCGAGGGAGACCCAGTACTTC.

The chain recombines TRBV5-1 with TRBJ1-4; D gene ambiguous. V was clipped by 7 bases and J by 3 bases, with 10 bases between them. The CDR3 is 13 residues long. Germline lookup yields CDR1 SGHRS and CDR2 YFSETQ. The CDR3 region has the DNA TGCGCCAGCCGGACCGCAGCTAATGAAAAACTGTTTTTT. Residues: CASRTAANEKLFF.

The chain carries TRBV7-8 and TRBJ1-5; no clear D gene. CDR3 length: 14 amino acids. Trimming removed 1 base at V and 9 bases at J, with 13 bases between. CDR1 and CDR2 from the germline V gene are SGHVS and FQNEAQ. CDR3: CASSLGSSVGPQHF. CDR3 in DNA: TGTGCCAGCAGCTTAGGCAGCTCCGTCGGGCCCCAGCATTTT.

The chain is built from TRBV10-3 and TRBJ2-4, with D perhaps TRBD1 (5 bases). V was cut by 3 bases and J by 0 bases, with 9 bases left in between. Germline values: CDR1 ENHRY, CDR2 SYGVKD. This CDR3 has 15 residues. As DNA, the CDR3 is TGTGCCATCAGTGAAAGGGGTATAGCCAAAAACATTCAGTACTTC. It codes for CAISERGIAKNIQYF.

The CDR3 protein is CATSGPFGGFNTGELFF. As DNA, the CDR3 is TGTGCCACCAGTGGCCCATTTGGAGGGTTCAACACCGGGGAGCTGTTTTTT. The chain is built from TRBV24-1 and TRBJ2-2; D may be TRBD2 (6 bases). Germline loops: CDR1 KGHDR, CDR2 SFDVKD. V was trimmed by 5 bases and J by 2 bases, leaving 17 bases between them. The CDR3 length is 17 residues.

The chain combines TRBV20-1 with TRBJ2-1, with D unresolved. This CDR3 is 15 amino acids long. V was shortened by 1 base and J by 9 bases, with 19 bases between the two germline ends. Germline V gene data show CDR1 as DFQATT and CDR2 as SNEGSKA (reference sequence). As DNA, the CDR3 is TGCAGTGCTAGAGCTGGGCTTAGGTTCCTAGGTGAGCAGTTCTTC. Translating it yields CSARAGLRFLGEQFF.

The rearrangement links TRBV20-1 to TRBJ1-2; no reliable D call. V was shortened by 2 bases and J by 6 bases, with 10 bases between the two germline ends. Germline values: CDR1 DFQATT, CDR2 SNEGSKA (reference sequence). The CDR3 spans 12 residues. The DNA for the CDR3 is TGCAGTGCTAGACCCCCGCAGAATGGCTACACCTTC. This codes for CSARPPQNGYTF.

This rearrangement joins TRBV11-2 to TRBJ2-7, with a tentative D call TRBD2 (6 bases). CDR1 and CDR2 (germline): SGHAT, FQNNGV. V was trimmed by 4 bases and J by 9 bases, leaving 16 bases between them. There are 13 residues in the CDR3. The CDR3 DNA is TGTGCCAGCAGCTCACGTCCCCCCGGGGGGCAGTACTTC. It encodes CASSSRPPGGQYF.

This clonotype showed up just a few times. The J gene is TRBJ1-1, the V gene TRBV20-1; D is ambiguous. The germline CDR1 and CDR2 sequences are DFQATT and SNEGSKA (reference sequence). Trimming pared 3 bases from V and 6 bases from J, leaving 8 bases between. CDR3 length: 11 amino acids. The chain's CDR3 is CSASRGSEAFF. The CDR3 DNA sequence: TGCAGTGCTAGTCGAGGATCTGAAGCTTTCTTT.

The rearrangement uses TRBV12-3 or TRBV12-4 and TRBJ1-6, with D possibly being TRBD1 (6 bases). V was cut by 5 bases and J by 10 bases, with 21 bases left in between. The CDR3 covers 16 residues. The CDR3 nucleotides are TGTGCCAGCAGTAACCGGGGGGCGGGTAAATCGTCACCCCTCCACTTT. It codes for CASSNRGAGKSSPLHF.

The sample holds a few counts of this clonotype. V gene TRBV5-5 combines with J gene TRBJ2-3; D might be TRBD1 (6 bases). The CDR3 totals 14 residues. Trimming removed 6 bases at V and 2 bases at J, with 13 bases between. Germline values: CDR1 SGHKS, CDR2 YYEKEE (reference sequence). The CDR3 sequence: CASKRGTPTDTQYF. The DNA for the CDR3 is TGTGCCAGCAAAAGGGGGACCCCCACAGATACGCAGTATTTT.